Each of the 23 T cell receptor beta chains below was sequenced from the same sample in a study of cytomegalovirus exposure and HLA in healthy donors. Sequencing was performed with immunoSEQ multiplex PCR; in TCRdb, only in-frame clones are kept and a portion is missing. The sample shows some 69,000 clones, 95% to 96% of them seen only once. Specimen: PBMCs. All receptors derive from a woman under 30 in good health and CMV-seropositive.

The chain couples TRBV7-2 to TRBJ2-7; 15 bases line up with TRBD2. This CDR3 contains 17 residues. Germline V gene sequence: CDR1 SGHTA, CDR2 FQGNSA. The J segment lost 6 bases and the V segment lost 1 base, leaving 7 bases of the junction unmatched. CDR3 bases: TGTGCCAGCAGCTTAGAAGGGGGACTAGCGGGAGGAGGCGAGCAGTACTTC. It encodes CASSLEGGLAGGGEQYF.

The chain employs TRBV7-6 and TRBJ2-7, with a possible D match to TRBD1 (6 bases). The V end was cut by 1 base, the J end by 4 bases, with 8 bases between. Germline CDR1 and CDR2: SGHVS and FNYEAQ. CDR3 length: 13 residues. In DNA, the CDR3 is TGTGCCAGCAGCTTAGAGGGGGTTTACGAGCAGTACTTC. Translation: CASSLEGVYEQYF. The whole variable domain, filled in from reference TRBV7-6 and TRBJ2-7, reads GAGVSQSPRYKVTKRGQDVALRCDPISGHVSLYWYRQALGQGPEFLTYFNYEAQQDKSGLPNDRFSAERPEGSISTLTIQRTEQRDSAMYRCASSLEGVYEQYFGPGTRLTVT.

The DNA of the CDR3 is TGTGCCAGCAGCCAGGGTAATACTCAGCCCCAGCATTTT. Residues: CASSQGNTQPQHF. The rearrangement links TRBV28 to TRBJ1-5; maybe TRBD1 (5 bases). Germline CDR1 is MDHEN and CDR2 is SYDVKM. The CDR3 runs to 13 residues. Trimming cost V 6 bases and J 6 bases, with 12 bases left between them.

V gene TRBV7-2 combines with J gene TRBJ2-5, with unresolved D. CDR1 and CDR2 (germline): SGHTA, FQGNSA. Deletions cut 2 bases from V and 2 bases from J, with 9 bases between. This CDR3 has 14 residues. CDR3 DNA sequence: TGTGCCAGCAGCTTATTGGCTAGACAAGAGACCCAGTACTTC. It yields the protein CASSLLARQETQYF.

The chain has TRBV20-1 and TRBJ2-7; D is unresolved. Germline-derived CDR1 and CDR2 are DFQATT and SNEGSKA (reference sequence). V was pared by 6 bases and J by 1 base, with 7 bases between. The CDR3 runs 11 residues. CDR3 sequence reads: CSAPTSYEQYF. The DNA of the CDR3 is TGCAGTGCCCCTACTTCCTACGAGCAGTACTTC.

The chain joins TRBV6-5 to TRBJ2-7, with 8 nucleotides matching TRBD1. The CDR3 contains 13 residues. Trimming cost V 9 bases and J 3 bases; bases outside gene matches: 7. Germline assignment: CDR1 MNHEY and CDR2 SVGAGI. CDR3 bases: TGTGCCAGTACGACAGGGGAAAACTACGAGCAGTACTTC. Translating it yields CASTTGENYEQYF.

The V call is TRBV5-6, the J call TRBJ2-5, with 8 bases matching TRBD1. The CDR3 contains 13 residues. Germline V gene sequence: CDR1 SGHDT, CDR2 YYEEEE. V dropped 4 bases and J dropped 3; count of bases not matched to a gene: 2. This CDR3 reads CASSLDREETQYF. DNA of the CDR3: TGTGCCAGCAGCCTGGACAGGGAAGAGACCCAGTACTTC.

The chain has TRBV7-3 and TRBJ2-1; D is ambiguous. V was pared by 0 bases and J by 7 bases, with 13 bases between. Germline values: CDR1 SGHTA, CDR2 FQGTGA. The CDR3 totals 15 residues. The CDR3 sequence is CASSLTRSPLNEQFF. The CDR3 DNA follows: TGTGCCAGCAGCTTAACTAGATCCCCCCTGAATGAGCAGTTCTTC.

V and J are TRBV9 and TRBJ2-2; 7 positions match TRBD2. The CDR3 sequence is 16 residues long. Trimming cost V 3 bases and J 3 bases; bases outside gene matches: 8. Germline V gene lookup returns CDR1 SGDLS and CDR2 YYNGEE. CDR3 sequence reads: CASSASPGLHTGELFF. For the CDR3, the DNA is TGTGCCAGCAGCGCCTCACCGGGACTACACACCGGGGAGCTGTTTTTT.

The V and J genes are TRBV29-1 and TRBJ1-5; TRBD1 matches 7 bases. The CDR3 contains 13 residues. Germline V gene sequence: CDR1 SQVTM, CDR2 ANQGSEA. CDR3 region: CKEQGGINQPQHF. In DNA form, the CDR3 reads TGCAAAGAGCAGGGGGGTATCAATCAGCCCCAGCATTTT.

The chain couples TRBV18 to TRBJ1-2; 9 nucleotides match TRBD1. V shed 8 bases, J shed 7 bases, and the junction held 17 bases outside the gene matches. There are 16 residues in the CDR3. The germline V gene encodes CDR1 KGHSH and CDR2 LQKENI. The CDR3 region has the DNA TGTGCCAGCCGCCCGGGACAGGGTCGAGGCTCGGGTGGCTACACCTTC. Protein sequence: CASRPGQGRGSGGYTF.

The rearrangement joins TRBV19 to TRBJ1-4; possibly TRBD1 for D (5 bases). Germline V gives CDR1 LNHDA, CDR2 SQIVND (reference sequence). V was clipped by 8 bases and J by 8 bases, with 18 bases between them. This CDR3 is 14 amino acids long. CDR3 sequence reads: CASARPGKWEKLFF. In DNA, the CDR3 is TGTGCCAGTGCGAGACCAGGGAAGTGGGAAAAACTGTTTTTT.

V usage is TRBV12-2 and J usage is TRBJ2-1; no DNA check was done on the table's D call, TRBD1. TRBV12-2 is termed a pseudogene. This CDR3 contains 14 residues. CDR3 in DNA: TGTGCAAGTCGCTTTGCTCCTCGGACAGCTGAGCAGTTCTTC. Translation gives CASRFAPRTAEQFF.

This CDR3 is CARSPQTTNEQFF. The CDR3 bases are TGTGCCAGAAGCCCACAGACTACCAATGAGCAGTTCTTC. This chain joins TRBV5-3 and TRBJ2-1; D might be TRBD2 (5 bases). TRBV5-3 is assigned to the ORF class and has an uncertain function. The V gene lost 4 bases and the J gene lost 6 bases, with 11 bases spanning the gap. CDR3 size: 13 residues.

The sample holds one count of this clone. CDR3 coding DNA: TGTGCCAGCAGCTTCGAACTAGCGACCCCAGATACGCAGTATTTT. Protein: CASSFELATPDTQYF. This chain links TRBV11-2 with TRBJ2-3; 7 positions agree with TRBD2. This CDR3 has 15 amino acids. Trimming cost V 3 bases and J 4 bases; bases outside gene matches: 7. In germline, CDR1 is SGHAT, CDR2 FQNNGV.

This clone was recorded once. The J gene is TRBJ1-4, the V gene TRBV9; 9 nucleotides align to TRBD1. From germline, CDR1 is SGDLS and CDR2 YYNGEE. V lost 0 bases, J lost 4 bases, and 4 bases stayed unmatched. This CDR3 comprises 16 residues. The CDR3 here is CASSVGGQGLNEKLFF. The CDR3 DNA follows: TGTGCCAGCAGCGTAGGGGGACAGGGCCTTAATGAAAAACTGTTTTTT. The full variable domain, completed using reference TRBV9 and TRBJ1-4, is DSGVTQTPKHLITATGQRVTLRCSPRSGDLSVYWYQQSLDQGLQFLIQYYNGEERAKGNILERFSAQQFPDLHSELNLSSLELGDSALYFCASSVGGQGLNEKLFFGSGTQLSVL.

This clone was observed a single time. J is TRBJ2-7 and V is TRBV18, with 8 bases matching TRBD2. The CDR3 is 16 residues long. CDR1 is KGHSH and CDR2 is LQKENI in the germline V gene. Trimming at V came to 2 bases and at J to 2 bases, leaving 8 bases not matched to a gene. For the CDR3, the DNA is TGTGCCAGCTCACCAGCTGGACGGGAGGGTACCTACGAGCAGTACTTC. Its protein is CASSPAGREGTYEQYF.

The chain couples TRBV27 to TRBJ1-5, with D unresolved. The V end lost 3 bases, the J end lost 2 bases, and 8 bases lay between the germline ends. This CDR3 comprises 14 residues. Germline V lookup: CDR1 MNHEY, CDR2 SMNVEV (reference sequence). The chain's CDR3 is CASSLNSGNQPQHF. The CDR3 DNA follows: TGTGCCAGCAGTTTGAATAGCGGCAATCAGCCCCAGCATTTT.

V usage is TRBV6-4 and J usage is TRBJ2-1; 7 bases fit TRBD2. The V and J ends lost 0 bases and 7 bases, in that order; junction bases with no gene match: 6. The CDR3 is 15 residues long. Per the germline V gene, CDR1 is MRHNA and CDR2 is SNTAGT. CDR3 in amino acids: CASSDSGGSRNEQFF. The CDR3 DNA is TGTGCCAGCAGTGACTCGGGCGGGAGTCGGAATGAGCAGTTCTTC.

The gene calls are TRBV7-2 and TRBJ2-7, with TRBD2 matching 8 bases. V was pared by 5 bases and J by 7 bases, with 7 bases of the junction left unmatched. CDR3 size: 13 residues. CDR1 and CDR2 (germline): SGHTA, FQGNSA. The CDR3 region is CASSQGLAREQYF. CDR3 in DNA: TGTGCCAGCAGCCAAGGACTAGCAAGAGAGCAGTACTTC.

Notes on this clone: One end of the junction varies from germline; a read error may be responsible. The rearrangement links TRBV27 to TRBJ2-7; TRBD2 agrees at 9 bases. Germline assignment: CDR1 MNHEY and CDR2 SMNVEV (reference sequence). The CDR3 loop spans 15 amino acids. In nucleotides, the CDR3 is TGTGCCAGCAGTCCGGGGCTAGCGGGATCCTCCGAGCAGTACTTC. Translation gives CASSPGLAGSSEQYF.

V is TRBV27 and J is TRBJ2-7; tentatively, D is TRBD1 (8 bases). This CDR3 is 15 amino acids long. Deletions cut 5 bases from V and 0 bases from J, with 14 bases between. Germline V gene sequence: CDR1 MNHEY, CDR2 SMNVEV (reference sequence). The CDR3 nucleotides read TGTGCCAGCAGTCTTACAGGGGGGGCCTCCTACGAGCAGTACTTC. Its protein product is CASSLTGGASYEQYF.

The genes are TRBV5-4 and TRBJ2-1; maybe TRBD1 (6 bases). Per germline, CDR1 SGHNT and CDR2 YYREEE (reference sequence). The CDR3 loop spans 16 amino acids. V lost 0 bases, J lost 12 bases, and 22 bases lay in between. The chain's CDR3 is CASSLAGLSSRTVQFF. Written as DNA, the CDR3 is TGTGCCAGCAGCTTGGCCGGGCTGTCGTCGAGGACAGTGCAGTTCTTC.